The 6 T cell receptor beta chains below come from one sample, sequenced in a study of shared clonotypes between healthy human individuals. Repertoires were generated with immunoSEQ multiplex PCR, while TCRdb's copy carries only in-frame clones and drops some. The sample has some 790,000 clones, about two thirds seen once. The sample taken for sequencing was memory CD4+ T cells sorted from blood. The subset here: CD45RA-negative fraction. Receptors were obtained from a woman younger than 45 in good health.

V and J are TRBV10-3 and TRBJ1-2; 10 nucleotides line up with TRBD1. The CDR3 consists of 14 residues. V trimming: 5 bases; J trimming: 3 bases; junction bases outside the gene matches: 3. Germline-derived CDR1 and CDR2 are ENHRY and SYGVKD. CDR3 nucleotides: TGTGCCATCAGTTCAGGACAGGGGGACTATGGCTACACCTTC. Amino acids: CAISSGQGDYGYTF.

The CDR3: CSVAGEETQYF. CDR3 nucleotides: TGCAGCGTTGCAGGGGAAGAGACCCAGTACTTC. The chain has TRBV29-1 and TRBJ2-5, with a possible D match to TRBD1 (6 bases). V dropped 4 bases and J dropped 3 bases, with 6 bases sitting between them. CDR3 length: 11 residues. Germline values: CDR1 SQVTM, CDR2 ANQGSEA.

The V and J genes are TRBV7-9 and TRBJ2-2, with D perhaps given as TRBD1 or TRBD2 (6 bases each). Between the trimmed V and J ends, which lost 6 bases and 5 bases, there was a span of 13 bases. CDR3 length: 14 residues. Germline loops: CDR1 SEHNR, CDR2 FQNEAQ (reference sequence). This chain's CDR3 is CASRPGGGTGELFF. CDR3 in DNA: TGTGCCAGCAGGCCCGGAGGGGGGACCGGGGAGCTGTTTTTT.

The CDR3 bases are TGTGCCAGTAGTATAGGTTTGAGGGGACCTAGCAATCAGCCCCAGCATTTT. Amino acids: CASSIGLRGPSNQPQHF. The chain uses TRBV19 and TRBJ1-5; D perhaps matches TRBD1 (5 bases). The CDR3 runs 17 residues. V shed 1 base and J shed 0 bases, with 13 bases lying between them. Per the germline V gene, CDR1 is LNHDA and CDR2 is SQIVND (reference sequence).

Written as DNA, the CDR3 is TGTGCCAGCAGCCTTTCCGCGGTCGGGCTTGGGAATGAGCAGTTCTTC. This translates into CASSLSAVGLGNEQFF. The chain recombines TRBV7-2 with TRBJ2-1, with no clear D. The germline V and J ends were trimmed by 5 bases and 7 bases, with 21 bases remaining between them. This CDR3 comprises 16 residues. Germline assignment: CDR1 SGHTA and CDR2 FQGNSA. The full variable domain, with the rest looked up from reference TRBV7-2 and TRBJ2-1, is GAGVSQSPSNKVTEKGKDVELRCDPISGHTALYWYRQSLGQGLEFLIYFQGNSAPDKSGLPSDRFSAERTGGSVSTLTIQRTQQEDSAVYLCASSLSAVGLGNEQFFGPGTRLTVL.

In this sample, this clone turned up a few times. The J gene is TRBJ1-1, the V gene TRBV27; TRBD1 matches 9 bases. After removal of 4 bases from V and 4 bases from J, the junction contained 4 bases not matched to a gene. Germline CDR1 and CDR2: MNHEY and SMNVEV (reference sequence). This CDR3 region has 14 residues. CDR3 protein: CASSWTGAGTEAFF. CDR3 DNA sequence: TGTGCCAGCAGTTGGACAGGGGCCGGCACTGAAGCTTTCTTT.